This T cell receptor (beta chain) was sequenced in a study of blood T cell repertoires in COVID-19. As for the study in general: Whether acute or convalescent, the COVID-19 samples came from the United States, Italy and Spain. T cells, B-cell-depleted T cells, or PBMCs provided the cDNA or gDNA that served as material.

Germline CDR1 and CDR2: MNHEY and SMNVEV (reference sequence). Between the trimmed V and J ends, which lost 3 bases and 1 base, there was a span of 12 bases. The CDR3 consists of 16 residues. Under the authors' procedure: Cell counts per sample came from amplifying reference gene primers. Libraries were prepared by immunoSEQ multiplex PCR; TCRdb keeps only in-frame clonotypes and omits some of them. V and J calls and clone size are given by that table; D and trimming were obtained from the DNA. The sample has some 54,000 clones, around 81% seen once. This sequence joins TRBV27 and TRBJ2-2; no definite D call. The source material was peripheral blood. This receptor was obtained from an older man with active COVID-19. CDR3 DNA: TGTGCCAGCAGTTTCGAGGAGTTGCTGAACACCGGGGAGCTGTTTTTT. It is translated as CASSFEELLNTGELFF.